This is a list of T cell receptor beta chains from one sample in a study of glioma-infiltrating T cells. TCRdb redid the calling of the multiplex PCR reads with MiXCR, one entry per CDR3 protein. Among approximately 140,000 distinct CDR3 sequences listed, approximately 24% were seen once. The sequencing sample was made of glioma tissue, nonneoplastic brain tissue, or PBMCs (not recorded which). All receptors derive from a human donor with low-grade glioma or glioblastoma, undergoing nonglioma brain surgery, or in good health (not recorded which). CDR3s include the opening cysteine and the closing phenylalanine or tryptophan. The D gene is left open where the match is weak. A row's size may be missing; if present it is once, few, many or a size class.

CARTRAGAKGEAFF | TGTGCCCGCACCCGCGCAGGGGCCAAGGGTGAAGCTTTCTTT | . | TRBJ1-1 | once | TRBV18
CASSLPGRRNEKLFF | TGTGCCAGCAGTTTACCGGGACGGAGGAATGAAAAACTGTTTTTT | . | TRBJ1-4 | . | TRBV6-1
CASTQGGQGPWYLGSPLHF | TGTGCCAGCACCCAGGGGGGGCAAGGCCCCTGGTATTTGGGTTCACCCCTCCACTTT | TRBD1 | TRBJ1-6 | many | TRBV6-1
CASSVLSTGELFF | TGTGCCAGCAGCGTCTTGAGTACCGGGGAGCTGTTTTTT | . | TRBJ2-2 | few | TRBV9
CASSQATVKTEAFF | TGCGCCAGCAGCCAAGCAACGGTGAAAACTGAAGCTTTCTTT | . | TRBJ1-1 | . | TRBV4-1
CASSTSGPDTQYF | TGTGCCAGCAGCACATCAGGGCCAGATACGCAGTATTTT | . | TRBJ2-3 | many | TRBV7-9
CASSDFKGPDTQYF | TGTGCCAGCAGCGATTTCAAGGGCCCAGATACGCAGTATTTT | . | TRBJ2-3 | . | TRBV2
CASSPGRSNQPQHF | TGCGCCAGCAGCCCTGGACGGAGCAATCAGCCCCAGCATTTT | . | TRBJ1-5 | many | TRBV4-1
CASSFETSGALQETQYF | TGTGCCAGCAGTTTCGAGACTAGCGGGGCTCTCCAAGAGACCCAGTACTTC | TRBD2 | TRBJ2-5 | few | TRBV28
CASSLVGRLTDTQYF | TGTGCCAGCAGCTTAGTGGGACGGCTTACAGATACGCAGTATTTT | . | TRBJ2-3 | many | TRBV7-2
CASKIAGGGPQHF | TGTGCCAGCAAAATAGCAGGGGGAGGGCCCCAGCATTTT | TRBD1 | TRBJ1-5 | many | TRBV6-1
CASSRQGAGETQYF | TGTGCCAGTAGTAGACAGGGGGCGGGAGAGACCCAGTACTTC | TRBD1 | TRBJ2-5 | . | TRBV19
CATSDPGQPSNQPQHF | TGTGCCACCAGTGACCCGGGACAGCCTAGCAATCAGCCCCAGCATTTT | TRBD1 | TRBJ1-5 | few | TRBV24-1